The 8 T cell receptor beta chains below all came from one sample that was sequenced in a study of blood T cell repertoires in COVID-19. Repertoires were generated with immunoSEQ multiplex PCR, while TCRdb's copy carries only in-frame clones and drops some. The sample records 300,000 to 350,000 clones, more than 75% being singletons. The sample consisted of peripheral blood. The receptors come from a woman aged 18-35 years who had recovered from COVID-19.

About this clone itself: Its ends do not fully match the called genes, so a read error is possible. The rearrangement links TRBV5-6 to TRBJ2-3, with TRBD2 as a possible D gene (7 bases). CDR1 and CDR2 from the germline V gene are SGHDT and YYEEEE. The CDR3 loop spans 14 amino acids. The CDR3 is CASILRGGTDTQYF. CDR3 DNA: TGTGCCAGCATTCTGAGGGGGGGCACCGATACGCAGTATTTT.

V is TRBV6-2 or TRBV6-3 and J is TRBJ1-1; D gene uncertain. The CDR3 is made up of 14 amino acids. CDR1 is MNHEY, CDR2 SVGEGT, per germline. V was shortened by 1 base and J by 1 base, with 7 bases between the two germline ends. CDR3 amino acids: CASSYLSGNTEAFF. The CDR3 DNA reads TGTGCCAGCAGTTACTTATCGGGGAACACTGAAGCTTTCTTT.

The chain combines TRBV7-2 with TRBJ2-1, with a tentative D call TRBD2 (7 bases). Looked up from germline, CDR1 is SGHTA and CDR2 is FQGNSA. The CDR3 is made up of 15 amino acids. V was pared by 0 bases and J by 9 bases, with 15 bases between. Written as DNA, the CDR3 is TGTGCCAGCAGCTTAGCCGGGGGGCGAGCGGGTGAGCAGTTCTTC. Its translation is CASSLAGGRAGEQFF.

The chain joins TRBV4-3 to TRBJ1-1; TRBD1 aligns across 7 bases. Germline CDR1 is LGHNA and CDR2 is YSLEER. The V gene end was trimmed by 8 bases and the J gene end by 0 bases; junction bases not matched to a gene: 3. The CDR3 extends over 13 amino acids. The CDR3 spells CASGDRVNTEAFF. The DNA of the CDR3 is TGCGCCAGCGGTGACAGGGTGAACACTGAAGCTTTCTTT.

The gene calls are TRBV24-1 and TRBJ1-5; perhaps TRBD1 as D (6 bases). The germline V gene has CDR1 KGHDR and CDR2 SFDVKD. Trimming stripped 4 bases from V and 6 bases from J, with 15 bases between. The CDR3 has 15 amino acids. The CDR3 region is CATSDPSGGFQPQHF. CDR3 in DNA: TGTGCCACCAGTGACCCCTCGGGGGGCTTTCAGCCCCAGCATTTT.

V usage is TRBV18 and J usage is TRBJ2-4; TRBD2 agrees at 8 bases. The CDR3 is made up of 15 amino acids. Germline CDR1 KGHSH, CDR2 LQKENI. Trimming cost V 0 bases and J 8 bases; bases outside gene matches: 6. CDR3 region: CASSPPVTGGDIQYF. In DNA form, the CDR3 reads TGTGCCAGCTCACCACCCGTGACGGGAGGGGACATTCAGTACTTC. Full variable domain (rest looked up from reference TRBV18 and TRBJ2-4): NAGVMQNPRHLVRRRGQEARLRCSPMKGHSHVYWYRQLPEEGLKFMVYLQKENIIDESGMPKERFSAEFPKEGPSILRIQQVVRGDSAAYFCASSPPVTGGDIQYFGAGTRLSVL.

The chain combines TRBV28 with TRBJ2-7; 14 bases agree with TRBD2. Trimming cost V 6 bases and J 7 bases; bases outside gene matches: 5. Germline CDR1 reads MDHEN; CDR2 reads SYDVKM. The CDR3 sequence is 14 residues long. CDR3 sequence reads: CASRRLAGGYEQYV. CDR3 nucleotide sequence: TGTGCCAGCAGACGACTAGCGGGAGGGTATGAGCAGTACGTC.

The CDR3 bases are TGCGCCACCACGGAACTAGCGGGAGGTGTATACGAGCAGTACGTC. It encodes CATTELAGGVYEQYV. The chain recombines TRBV10-2 with TRBJ2-7; 12 bases align to TRBD2. J lost 4 bases, V lost 10 bases, and 11 bases had no gene match. This CDR3 is built from 15 residues. Germline values: CDR1 WSHSY, CDR2 SAAADI.